These 32 T cell receptor beta chains were all obtained from the same sample, sequenced in a study of cytomegalovirus exposure and HLA in healthy donors. In the PCR, 60 Vbeta and 13 Jbeta primers were used. TCRdb's table, derived via immunoSEQ multiplex PCR, lists solely in-frame clones and lacks some. This sample has fewer than 55,000 clones, with roughly 72% found just once. Sequencing was carried out using PBMCs. The receptors were gathered from a woman between 45 and 65 years old in good health and CMV-seropositive.

As regards this clone: An end of the junction does not agree with germline; a read error may underlie this. This chain joins TRBV13 and TRBJ2-5, with 11 nucleotides matching TRBD2. With the DNA end fitting TRBJ2-7 better, the J assignment may be wrong. The CDR3 length is 13 residues. The germline V gene encodes CDR1 PRHDT and CDR2 FYEKMQ (reference sequence). The CDR3 coding sequence is TGTGCCAGCCGCTTAGCGGGAGGGCCCGAGCAGTACTTC. Translation gives CASRLAGGPEQYF.

The chain couples TRBV1 to TRBJ1-2; TRBD1, the table's D call, lacks a check against the DNA. TRBV1 counts as a pseudogene. CDR3 length: 13 amino acids. The CDR3 DNA follows: TGCACCAGCAGCCGACAGGTAAACTATGGCTACACCTTC. Protein sequence: CTSSRQVNYGYTF.

The J gene is TRBJ2-1, the V gene TRBV7-8; the D is unclear. CDR1 is SGHVS and CDR2 is FQNEAQ in the germline V gene. The CDR3 loop spans 15 amino acids. V was trimmed by 1 base and J by 3 bases, leaving 10 bases between them. The CDR3, as DNA: TGTGCCAGCAGCTTAGGTATAGTTAACTACAATGAGCAGTTCTTC. Its translation: CASSLGIVNYNEQFF. The complete variable domain, with remaining parts taken from reference TRBV7-8 and TRBJ2-1, reads GAGVSQSPRYKVAKRGQDVALRCDPISGHVSLFWYQQALGQGPEFLTYFQNEAQLDKSGLPSDRFFAERPEGSVSTLKIQRTQQEDSAVYLCASSLGIVNYNEQFFGPGTRLTVL.

V is TRBV28 and J is TRBJ2-5; 7 nucleotides align to TRBD1. There are 15 residues in the CDR3. The germline gives CDR1 MDHEN, CDR2 SYDVKM. The junction had 7 bases not matched to a gene; V was cut back by 4 bases and J by 2 bases. Written as DNA, the CDR3 is TGTGCCAGCAGTTCTACTGGGACAGCACAAGAGACCCAGTACTTC. Its protein is CASSSTGTAQETQYF.

In DNA form, the CDR3 reads TGTGCCAGCAGCGTAGGAGGGATTGTTAAAGAGACCCAGTACTTC. Encoded protein: CASSVGGIVKETQYF. This chain links TRBV9 with TRBJ2-5; D is perhaps TRBD2 (5 bases). CDR1 is SGDLS and CDR2 is YYNGEE in the germline V gene. The CDR3 spans 15 residues. Trimming removed 0 bases at V and 3 bases at J, with 12 bases between.

The gene calls are TRBV7-6 and TRBJ2-7; D possibly corresponds to TRBD2 (5 bases). Germline CDR1 is SGHVS and CDR2 is FNYEAQ. The CDR3 covers 14 residues. Trimming removed 4 bases at V and 5 bases at J, with 15 bases between. CDR3 coding DNA: TGTGCCAGCAGCTCTCCCGGGCTAGCCCACGAGCAGTACTTC. Its protein product is CASSSPGLAHEQYF.

The V gene is TRBV5-6, the J gene TRBJ1-6; D unresolved. Per germline, CDR1 SGHDT and CDR2 YYEEEE. V was shortened by 0 bases and J by 0 bases, with 13 bases between the two germline ends. CDR3 length equals 18 residues. The CDR3 here is CASSLAVSGSSYNSPLHF. For the CDR3, the DNA is TGTGCCAGCAGCTTGGCCGTGTCGGGGAGCTCCTATAATTCACCCCTCCACTTT. Using reference TRBV5-6 and TRBJ1-6 for the parts outside the CDR3, the full variable domain is DAGVTQSPTHLIKTRGQQVTLRCSPKSGHDTVSWYQQALGQGPQFIFQYYEEEERQRGNFPDRFSGHQFPNYSSELNVNALLLGDSALYLCASSLAVSGSSYNSPLHFGNGTRLTVT.

The gene calls are TRBV5-1 and TRBJ1-6; no definite D call. The germline V gene encodes CDR1 SGHRS and CDR2 YFSETQ. V shed 4 bases and J shed 12 bases, with 11 bases lying between them. The CDR3 spans 12 residues. The CDR3 reads CASSPSGKPLHF. In nucleotides, the CDR3 is TGCGCCAGCAGCCCCTCCGGGAAACCCCTCCACTTT.

V is TRBV12-5 and J is TRBJ1-5; 9 bases align to TRBD1. J lost 7 bases, V lost 1 base, and 8 bases had no gene match. Germline-derived CDR1 and CDR2 are LGHNT and FRNRAP. This CDR3 comprises 16 residues. The CDR3 nucleotides are TGTGCTAGTGGTTTGGACCGGACAGGGGTGGGGCAGCCCCAGCATTTT. Residues: CASGLDRTGVGQPQHF. Full variable domain (missing parts from reference TRBV12-5 and TRBJ1-5): DARVTQTPRHKVTEMGQEVTMRCQPILGHNTVFWYRQTMMQGLELLAYFRNRAPLDDSGMPKDRFSAEMPDATLATLKIQPSEPRDSAVYFCASGLDRTGVGQPQHFGDGTRLSIL.

The J gene is TRBJ2-7, the V gene TRBV5-8; 12 bases match TRBD1. The V gene's germline CDR1 is SGHTS and CDR2 YDEGEE. This CDR3 has 17 residues. The ends lost 4 bases at V and 3 bases at J; junction bases unmatched: 11. CDR3 DNA sequence: TGTGCCAGCAGCCCTGAGGGGACAGGGGGCTTTAACTACGAGCAGTACTTC. This encodes CASSPEGTGGFNYEQYF.

The sample holds one count of this clone. CDR3 amino acids: CASSLGLAGSIEQFF. CDR3 coding DNA: TGTGCCAGCAGCTTAGGACTAGCGGGGAGTATTGAGCAGTTCTTC. The chain employs TRBV7-2 and TRBJ2-1; TRBD2 matches at 11 bases. Germline assignment: CDR1 SGHTA and CDR2 FQGNSA. Losses at the gene ends were 1 base for V and 9 bases for J; bases not matched to a gene: 5. There are 15 residues in the CDR3.

This rearrangement joins TRBV28 to TRBJ1-1, with TRBD1 identical over 8 bases. After removal of 6 bases from V and 4 bases from J, the junction contained 7 bases not matched to a gene. CDR1 and CDR2 from the germline V gene are MDHEN and SYDVKM. This CDR3 has 14 residues. The CDR3 spells CASRSGGAGTEAFF. In DNA form, the CDR3 reads TGTGCCAGCAGATCAGGGGGCGCGGGCACTGAAGCTTTCTTT.

The gene calls are TRBV7-2 and TRBJ2-1; D is possibly TRBD2 (6 bases). The V and J ends lost 5 bases and 0 bases respectively, with 17 bases between them. Germline CDR1 reads SGHTA; CDR2 reads FQGNSA. This CDR3 has 17 amino acids. The CDR3 region has the DNA TGTGCCAGCAGCCCCTCGGGTAGCGGTAGCTCCTACAATGAGCAGTTCTTC. This sequence encodes CASSPSGSGSSYNEQFF.

The chain employs TRBV2 and TRBJ1-1; 8 bases fit TRBD1. Germline CDR1 and CDR2: SNHLY and FYNNEI. This CDR3 has 15 amino acids. The junction had 8 bases not matched to a gene; V was cut back by 3 bases and J by 5 bases. The CDR3 region is CASSDWDRRITEAFF. In nucleotides, the CDR3 is TGTGCCAGCAGTGATTGGGACAGGAGGATAACTGAAGCTTTCTTT.

The chain links TRBV5-8 to TRBJ2-3; D unclear. V dropped 0 bases and J dropped 6 bases, with 8 bases sitting between them. This CDR3 has 13 residues. In germline, CDR1 is SGHTS, CDR2 YDEGEE. The CDR3 sequence is CASSLGVWDTQYF. Written as DNA, the CDR3 is TGTGCCAGCAGCTTGGGAGTCTGGGATACGCAGTATTTT.

The chain recombines TRBV28 with TRBJ2-3; a weak D match, TRBD2 (5 bases). The germline V gene has CDR1 MDHEN and CDR2 SYDVKM. The CDR3 has 15 residues. V lost 4 bases and J 1 base, leaving 12 bases between the germline ends. The CDR3 spells CASSSRVGGTDTQYF. The CDR3 DNA is TGTGCCAGCAGTTCGAGGGTCGGGGGCACAGATACGCAGTATTTT. Together with reference TRBV28 and TRBJ2-3, the CDR3 gives the full variable domain: DVKVTQSSRYLVKRTGEKVFLECVQDMDHENMFWYRQDPGLGLRLIYFSYDVKMKEKGDIPEGYSVSREKKERFSLILESASTNQTSMYLCASSSRVGGTDTQYFGPGTRLTVL.

CDR3 DNA sequence: TGTGCCAGCAGCCGACAGGGCACCGGGGAGCTGTTTTTT. As protein: CASSRQGTGELFF. This rearrangement joins TRBV9 to TRBJ2-2, with 7 nucleotides matching TRBD1. Germline V lookup: CDR1 SGDLS, CDR2 YYNGEE. With 4 bases clipped from V and 4 bases from J, the junction kept 1 base outside the gene matches. The CDR3 loop spans 13 amino acids.

This clone appeared a few times. The chain employs TRBV2 and TRBJ1-2; 7 nucleotides agree with TRBD1. The trim removed 2 bases at V and 3 bases at J, leaving 9 bases unmatched. Germline V gene sequence: CDR1 SNHLY, CDR2 FYNNEI. This CDR3 comprises 16 residues. As DNA, the CDR3 is TGTGCCAGCAGTGAAAGGTGGGGCAGGGGGGACTATGGCTACACCTTC. This translates into CASSERWGRGDYGYTF.

The genes are TRBV4-2 and TRBJ1-5, with D uncertain. The V gene's germline CDR1 is LGHNA and CDR2 YNFKEQ. With 2 bases removed from V and 0 bases from J, the gap between germline ends came to 2 bases. The CDR3 is made up of 13 amino acids. CDR3: CASSQHSNQPQHF. In DNA form, the CDR3 reads TGTGCCAGCAGCCAACATAGCAATCAGCCCCAGCATTTT.

This chain connects TRBV7-8 to TRBJ2-3; D unresolved. V dropped 5 bases and J dropped 2 bases, with 8 bases sitting between them. Germline V lookup: CDR1 SGHVS, CDR2 FQNEAQ. The CDR3 sequence is 13 residues long. The CDR3 nucleotides read TGTGCCAGCAGCCACAGCTCCACAGATACGCAGTATTTT. Amino acids: CASSHSSTDTQYF.

This clone was counted only a few times. The genes are TRBV25-1 and TRBJ1-2; D not resolved. V was shortened by 8 bases and J by 6 bases, with 22 bases between the two germline ends. The CDR3 is made up of 15 amino acids. Germline CDR1 is MGHDK and CDR2 is SYGVNS. The CDR3 DNA follows: TGTGCCAGCGTCGAGGCGACGCGTGAGAACGATGGCTACACCTTC. It specifies CASVEATRENDGYTF.

The genes are TRBV5-1 and TRBJ2-5; D remains ambiguous. CDR1 is SGHRS and CDR2 is YFSETQ in the germline V gene. The CDR3 runs to 14 residues. Deletions cut 1 base from V and 4 bases from J, with 11 bases between. The chain's CDR3 is CASSLMVRGETQYF. The CDR3 coding sequence is TGCGCCAGCAGCTTGATGGTGAGAGGAGAGACCCAGTACTTC.

The CDR3 DNA sequence: TGTGCCAGCAGCTTGGTTCTAGCGGGAGGGTACAATGAGCAGTTCTTC. Amino acids: CASSLVLAGGYNEQFF. The chain couples TRBV5-6 to TRBJ2-1; TRBD2 aligns across 12 bases. After removal of 0 bases from V and 4 bases from J, the junction contained 2 bases not matched to a gene. CDR1 SGHDT and CDR2 YYEEEE come from the germline V gene. The CDR3 is 16 amino acids.

The chain links TRBV5-1 to TRBJ2-7, with TRBD1 matching 10 bases. The V gene's germline CDR1 is SGHRS and CDR2 YFSETQ. This CDR3 spans 13 amino acids. The V segment lost 3 bases and the J segment 7 bases; nucleotides outside the gene matches: 4. This CDR3 reads CASSSRTGGEQYF. The DNA of the CDR3 is TGCGCCAGCAGCTCCAGGACAGGGGGGGAGCAGTACTTC.

The chain combines TRBV19 with TRBJ2-5; D is possibly TRBD1 (6 bases). The last part of the DNA fits TRBJ2-7 better; the J call may be wrong. The CDR3 runs to 15 residues. Germline V gene sequence: CDR1 LNHDA, CDR2 SQIVND (reference sequence). The CDR3 nucleotides are TGTGCCAGTAGTAGGGACAAGACTCCCTCCTACGAGCAGTACTTC. It specifies CASSRDKTPSYEQYF.

Comments on this clone: A junction end diverges from the germline sequence, so it may reflect a read error. This chain uses TRBV18 with TRBJ2-7; D is unresolved. This CDR3 is built from 14 residues. Looked up from germline, CDR1 is KGHSH and CDR2 is LQKENI. The CDR3 nucleotides are TGTGCCAGCTCACTTCTACAGAACTCCCACGAGCAGTACTTC. This codes for CASSLLQNSHEQYF.

The chain joins TRBV5-8 to TRBJ2-5, with TRBD1 matching over 7 bases. From germline, CDR1 is SGHTS and CDR2 YDEGEE. J was trimmed by 9 bases and V by 4 bases; bases with no gene match: 18. The CDR3 contains 16 residues. CDR3 DNA sequence: TGTGCCAGCAGCCAGTATGAGGGGGCCCTTCGCGTGGCCCAGTACTTC. Protein product: CASSQYEGALRVAQYF.

V gene TRBV6-1 combines with J gene TRBJ2-5, with 8 positions matching TRBD1. The CDR3 totals 14 residues. J was trimmed by 1 base and V by 4 bases; bases with no gene match: 2. Germline V gene lookup returns CDR1 MNHNS and CDR2 SASEGT. CDR3 nucleotide sequence: TGTGCCAGCAGTGTCGACAGGGGCCAAGAGACCCAGTACTTC. The encoded protein is CASSVDRGQETQYF.

This clone was seen more than once but under ten times. Other DNA variants within this sample encode the same CDR3. This CDR3 is CASSDLSGGADTQYF. The CDR3 nucleotides are TGTGCCAGCAGTGATCTGAGCGGGGGTGCAGATACGCAGTATTTT. The chain links TRBV6-1 to TRBJ2-3, with 8 bases matching TRBD2. The V and J ends lost 3 bases and 4 bases, in that order; junction bases with no gene match: 6. Germline V gene sequence: CDR1 MNHNS, CDR2 SASEGT. The CDR3 runs 15 residues.

The V gene is TRBV18, the J gene TRBJ2-5; 8 bases line up with TRBD1. The CDR3 runs to 15 residues. The V gene end was trimmed by 5 bases and the J gene end by 5 bases; junction bases not matched to a gene: 10. Germline V lookup: CDR1 KGHSH, CDR2 LQKENI. The CDR3 nucleotides are TGTGCCAGCTCAACCGGGACAGGTCGGCTTGAGACCCAGTACTTC. Amino acids: CASSTGTGRLETQYF.

A word on this clone: A read error may account for a junction end that differs from germline. This sequence joins TRBV7-8 and TRBJ2-7, with TRBD2 identical over 8 bases. Looked up from germline, CDR1 is SGHVS and CDR2 is FQNEAQ. CDR3 length equals 15 residues. DNA of the CDR3: TGTACCAGCCAAAACCCCACGGGAGGGAGCCACGAGCAGTACTTC. This translates into CTSQNPTGGSHEQYF.

The chain has TRBV12-5 and TRBJ2-5, with 8 bases matching TRBD2. This CDR3 region has 13 residues. With 8 bases clipped from V and 4 bases from J, the junction kept 6 bases outside the gene matches. Germline CDR1 LGHNT, CDR2 FRNRAP. The CDR3 sequence is CASFVAGLETQYF. In DNA form, the CDR3 reads TGTGCTAGTTTTGTAGCGGGGTTAGAGACCCAGTACTTC. The full variable domain, rest sourced from reference TRBV12-5 and TRBJ2-5, is DARVTQTPRHKVTEMGQEVTMRCQPILGHNTVFWYRQTMMQGLELLAYFRNRAPLDDSGMPKDRFSAEMPDATLATLKIQPSEPRDSAVYFCASFVAGLETQYFGPGTRLLVL.